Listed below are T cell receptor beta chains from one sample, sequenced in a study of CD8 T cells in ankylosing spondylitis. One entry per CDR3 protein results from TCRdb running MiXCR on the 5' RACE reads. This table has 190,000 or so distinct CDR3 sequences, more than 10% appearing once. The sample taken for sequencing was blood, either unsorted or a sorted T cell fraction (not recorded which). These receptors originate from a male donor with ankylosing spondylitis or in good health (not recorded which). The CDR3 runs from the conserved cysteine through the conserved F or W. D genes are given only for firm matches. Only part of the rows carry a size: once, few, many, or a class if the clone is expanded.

DNA: TGTGCCTGGCGGGTTTTCAACTATGGCTACACCTTC; CDR3: CAWRVFNYGYTF; V: TRBV30; J: TRBJ1-2; D: NA; size: NA
DNA: TGCGCCAGCAGCTTGGTGGGTAGCGGGGGCTACAATGAGCAGTTCTTC; CDR3: CASSLVGSGGYNEQFF; V: TRBV5-1; J: TRBJ2-1; D: TRBD2; size: few
DNA: TGTGCCAGCAGTTTTCCAGGGTCCGAGCAGTACTTC; CDR3: CASSFPGSEQYF; V: TRBV12-3/TRBV12-4; J: TRBJ2-7; D: NA; size: many
DNA: TGCAGTGCTAGAGTGGGGACCTACCCTTACACCGGGGACCTGTTTTTT; CDR3: CSARVGTYPYTGDLFF; V: TRBV20-1; J: TRBJ2-2; D: NA; size: NA
DNA: TGTGCCAGCAGGATGTCGACTAGCGAGATCACAGATACGCAGTATTTT; CDR3: CASRMSTSEITDTQYF; V: TRBV11-2; J: TRBJ2-3; D: TRBD2; size: few
DNA: TGTGCCAGCAGCCAAGACCTAGCGGGAGAAGAGACCCAGTACTTC; CDR3: CASSQDLAGEETQYF; V: TRBV4-2; J: TRBJ2-5; D: TRBD2; size: NA
DNA: TGTGCCAGCAGGAGGCTTATTGCGGAGCCGAACACCGGGGAGCTGTTTTTT; CDR3: CASRRLIAEPNTGELFF; V: TRBV27; J: TRBJ2-2; D: NA; size: few
DNA: TGCGCCAGCAGCTTGGAGGCAGGGGGCGAGAATGAGCAGTTCTTC; CDR3: CASSLEAGGENEQFF; V: TRBV5-1; J: TRBJ2-1; D: TRBD1; size: NA
DNA: TGTGCCAGCAGTCGGGCAGTCTCCTACAATGAGCAGTTCTTC; CDR3: CASSRAVSYNEQFF; V: TRBV12-3/TRBV12-4; J: TRBJ2-1; D: NA; size: NA
DNA: TGCAGCGTTGAACGTTCCTACAATGAGCAGTTCTTC; CDR3: CSVERSYNEQFF; V: TRBV29-1; J: TRBJ2-1; D: NA; size: few
DNA: TGTGCCAGCAGCTTCTACAGGGAGGAGCAGTACTTC; CDR3: CASSFYREEQYF; V: TRBV7-8; J: TRBJ2-7; D: NA; size: NA
DNA: TGTGCCAGCAGTGAGCTAGCGGGAGGGGTGGAAGAGCAGTTCTTC; CDR3: CASSELAGGVEEQFF; V: TRBV6-1; J: TRBJ2-1; D: TRBD2; size: few
DNA: TGTGCCAGCAGCTTGGAAGCCTCGAACTATGGCTACACCTTC; CDR3: CASSLEASNYGYTF; V: TRBV5-5; J: TRBJ1-2; D: NA; size: many
DNA: TGTGCCAGCAGCCCTGTTGGGGAGAACACTGAAGCTTTCTTT; CDR3: CASSPVGENTEAFF; V: TRBV7-9; J: TRBJ1-1; D: NA; size: few
DNA: TGTGCCAGCAGTTTAGGGGCCCCGTCGGGGAATCAGCCCCAGCATTTT; CDR3: CASSLGAPSGNQPQHF; V: TRBV27; J: TRBJ1-5; D: NA; size: NA
DNA: TGTGCCAGCAGTCACAGGGACCCGAACACCGGGGAGCTGTTTTTT; CDR3: CASSHRDPNTGELFF; V: TRBV12-3/TRBV12-4; J: TRBJ2-2; D: NA; size: few
DNA: TGTGCCAGCACCTTAAGGGGGAACACCGGGGAGCTGTTTTTT; CDR3: CASTLRGNTGELFF; V: TRBV6-1; J: TRBJ2-2; D: NA; size: NA
DNA: TGCAGTGCGCACGTAGCGGCCAATGAGCAGTTCTTC; CDR3: CSAHVAANEQFF; V: TRBV20-1; J: TRBJ2-1; D: NA; size: NA
DNA: TGTGCCAGCAGCCAAGACGGGTCAGATACGCAGTATTTT; CDR3: CASSQDGSDTQYF; V: TRBV3-1; J: TRBJ2-3; D: NA; size: many
DNA: TGCGCCAGCAGCATTAGCCCCGGCGGGGAGCAGTACTTC; CDR3: CASSISPGGEQYF; V: TRBV5-1; J: TRBJ2-7; D: NA; size: few
DNA: TGTGCCAGCAGCTTAGCGCGGTTCTCTGGGGCCAACGTCCTGACTTTC; CDR3: CASSLARFSGANVLTF; V: TRBV7-8; J: TRBJ2-6; D: NA; size: NA
DNA: TGCGCCAGCAGCCAAGATTCTCCAGGACTAGCCTACGAGCAGTACTTC; CDR3: CASSQDSPGLAYEQYF; V: TRBV4-1; J: TRBJ2-7; D: TRBD2; size: NA
DNA: TGTGCCAGCAGCGCCCAGGACAGGGCCAACACCGGGGAGCTGTTTTTT; CDR3: CASSAQDRANTGELFF; V: TRBV7-9; J: TRBJ2-2; D: TRBD1; size: NA
DNA: TGTGCCAGCAGCTCACCACAGACCCAGTACTTC; CDR3: CASSSPQTQYF; V: TRBV7-9; J: TRBJ2-5; D: NA; size: many
DNA: TGTGCCAGCAGCTTAGGAGCAGGCGGGCGGGAGAACACCGGGGAGCTGTTTTTT; CDR3: CASSLGAGGRENTGELFF; V: TRBV11-2; J: TRBJ2-2; D: NA; size: few
DNA: TGTGCCAGCAGAAGACAGGAAGAGACCCAGTACTTC; CDR3: CASRRQEETQYF; V: TRBV7-9; J: TRBJ2-5; D: NA; size: few
DNA: TGCGCCAGCACCGCGGGAGCTAGCGGTTTCAAAGGGAATGAGCAGTTCTTC; CDR3: CASTAGASGFKGNEQFF; V: TRBV5-1; J: TRBJ2-1; D: TRBD2; size: many